This is a list of T cell receptor beta chains from one sample in a study of shared clonotypes between healthy human individuals. Produced via immunoSEQ multiplex PCR; TCRdb's table is partial and in-frame only. The sample includes under 2.5 million clones, about nine tenths of them seen just once. Input material: naive CD4+ T cells from PBMCs. These receptors came from a man aged 18 to 29 in good health. Some clones in this sample may be carry-over from other donors' samples. Each CDR3 is given with its conserved first and last residue. D genes are given only for firm matches. Rows give clone size only sometimes, using once, few, many, or a class for an expanded clone.

v_gene	d_gene	j_gene	abundance	CDR3aa	CDR3nt
TRBV15	NA	TRBJ1-4	NA	CATSRDPVTQGRLNEKLFF	TGTGCCACCAGCAGAGATCCGGTTACGCAGGGTAGGTTAAATGAAAAACTGTTTTTT
TRBV6-4	NA	TRBJ2-3	NA	CASTGAGDGDTQYF	TGTGCCAGCACAGGGGCAGGGGATGGTGATACGCAGTATTTT
TRBV7-2	NA	TRBJ2-3	NA	CASTRGGGQRTDTQYF	TGTGCCAGCACCCGAGGGGGGGGCCAGCGGACAGATACGCAGTATTTT
TRBV18	NA	TRBJ2-1	NA	CASSPLRGEQFF	TGTGCCAGCTCACCTCTAAGGGGGGAGCAGTTCTTC
TRBV29-1	NA	TRBJ1-1	NA	CSVDRGGTDTEAFF	TGCAGCGTTGATCGGGGGGGCACCGACACTGAAGCTTTCTTT
TRBV6-5	NA	TRBJ2-7	NA	CASSYSPGDVYEQYF	TGTGCCAGCAGTTACTCCCCGGGTGACGTCTACGAGCAGTACTTC
TRBV11-2	TRBD1	TRBJ2-7	once	CASSWGQAVSYEQYF	TGTGCCAGCAGCTGGGGACAGGCAGTCTCCTACGAGCAGTACTTC
TRBV9	TRBD1	TRBJ2-5	NA	CASSARGTGTTETQYF	TGTGCCAGCAGCGCCCGAGGGACAGGGACGACCGAGACCCAGTACTTC
TRBV28	NA	TRBJ1-1	NA	CASSLFFSGPNTEAFF	TGTGCCAGCAGTTTATTTTTCAGTGGCCCGAACACTGAAGCTTTCTTT
TRBV5-1	TRBD1	TRBJ2-5	NA	CASSKIPTGDQETQYF	TGCGCCAGCAGCAAGATCCCGACAGGGGACCAAGAGACCCAGTACTTC
TRBV6-5	NA	TRBJ2-3	NA	CASSYSIGFTDTQYF	TGTGCCAGCAGTTACTCCATAGGATTCACAGATACGCAGTATTTT
TRBV30	NA	TRBJ1-4	once	CAWGVRGTTNEKLFF	TGTGCCTGGGGCGTTCGGGGGACAACTAATGAAAAACTGTTTTTT
TRBV30	NA	TRBJ1-5	few	CAWSTQGNQPQHF	TGTGCCTGGAGTACCCAGGGTAATCAGCCCCAGCATTTT
TRBV5-4	NA	TRBJ2-7	NA	CASSQGRGRGVDEQYF	TGTGCCAGCAGCCAAGGGAGGGGGAGAGGGGTGGACGAGCAGTACTTC
TRBV28	NA	TRBJ1-5	NA	CASSSDGGVPVNQPQHF	TGTGCCAGCAGTTCCGATGGGGGGGTGCCGGTCAATCAGCCCCAGCATTTT
TRBV6-5	TRBD2	TRBJ2-7	NA	CASTMPGTTGGEQYF	TGTGCCAGCACCATGCCCGGGACTACAGGTGGCGAGCAGTACTTC
TRBV18	TRBD1	TRBJ1-1	NA	CASSPRTGEAFF	TGTGCCAGCTCACCCCGGACAGGGGAAGCTTTCTTT
TRBV7-8	TRBD1	TRBJ2-1	NA	CASSFGQGGRNEQFF	TGTGCCAGCAGCTTCGGACAGGGGGGTCGAAATGAGCAGTTCTTC
TRBV6-4	TRBD2	TRBJ2-2	NA	CASASGTSDTGELFF	TGTGCCAGCGCCTCCGGGACTAGCGACACCGGGGAGCTGTTTTTT
TRBV29-1	NA	TRBJ2-1	NA	CSVELGLGQFF	TGCAGCGTTGAACTGGGGTTGGGGCAGTTCTTC